This note documents a single T cell receptor (beta chain) sequence. Its target is not known. These data originate in a study of shared clonotypes between healthy human individuals. Study outcomes and limitations: Sharing across four donors was highest in naive CD4 (approximately 5%) and lowest in memory CD8 (0.4%).

TCRdb's table, derived via immunoSEQ multiplex PCR, lists solely in-frame clones and lacks some. Of under 2.5 million clones listed, roughly 92% are singletons. Trimming pared 6 bases from V and 5 bases from J, leaving 23 bases between. The CDR3 loop spans 16 amino acids. Germline V gene data show CDR1 as SNHLY and CDR2 as FYNNEI. The rearrangement links TRBV2 to TRBJ2-7, with D perhaps TRBD1 (5 bases). The clonotype was recovered from a man aged 18 to 30 in good health. Some clones in this sample may be carry-over from other donors' samples. Sequencing was carried out using naive CD4+ T cells from PBMCs. As for subset: CD45RA+ positively selected. CDR3 in DNA: TGTGCCAGCAGGAGGTCCCCACCAGGGCCCGCGGACGAGCAGTACTTC. Translated: CASRRSPPGPADEQYF.